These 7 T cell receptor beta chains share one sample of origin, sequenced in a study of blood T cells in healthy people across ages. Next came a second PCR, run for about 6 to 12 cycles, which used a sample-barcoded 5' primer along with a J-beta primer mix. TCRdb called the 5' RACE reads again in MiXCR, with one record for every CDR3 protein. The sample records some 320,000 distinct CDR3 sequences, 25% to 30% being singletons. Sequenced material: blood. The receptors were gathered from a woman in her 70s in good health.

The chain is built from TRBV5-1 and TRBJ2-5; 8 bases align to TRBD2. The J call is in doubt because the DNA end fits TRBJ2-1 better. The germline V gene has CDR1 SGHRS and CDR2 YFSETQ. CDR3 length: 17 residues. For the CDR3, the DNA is TGCGCCAGCAGCTACACGATACTAGCGGCACCCATAAATGAGCAGTTCTTC. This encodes CASSYTILAAPINEQFF.

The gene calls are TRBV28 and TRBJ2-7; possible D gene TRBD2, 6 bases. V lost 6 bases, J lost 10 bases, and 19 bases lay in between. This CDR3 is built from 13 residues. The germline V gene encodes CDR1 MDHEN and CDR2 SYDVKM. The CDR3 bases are TGTGCCAGCAGAAGTGGACTGTCGGGGGATCAGTACTTC. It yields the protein CASRSGLSGDQYF.

CDR3 residues: CSAGRQKEKLFF. The CDR3 DNA reads as TGCAGTGCTGGTCGGCAAAAGGAAAAACTGTTTTTT. The chain recombines TRBV20-1 with TRBJ1-4; D remains ambiguous. This CDR3 spans 12 amino acids. Germline-derived CDR1 and CDR2 are DFQATT and SNEGSKA (reference sequence). V was cut by 5 bases and J by 8 bases, with 12 bases left in between.

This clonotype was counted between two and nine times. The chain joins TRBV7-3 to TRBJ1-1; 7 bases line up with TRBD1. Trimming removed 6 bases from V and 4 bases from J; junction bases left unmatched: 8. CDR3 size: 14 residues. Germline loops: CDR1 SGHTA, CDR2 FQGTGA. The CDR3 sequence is CASSIRQGVTEAFF. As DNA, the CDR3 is TGTGCCAGCAGTATACGACAGGGTGTCACTGAAGCTTTCTTT.

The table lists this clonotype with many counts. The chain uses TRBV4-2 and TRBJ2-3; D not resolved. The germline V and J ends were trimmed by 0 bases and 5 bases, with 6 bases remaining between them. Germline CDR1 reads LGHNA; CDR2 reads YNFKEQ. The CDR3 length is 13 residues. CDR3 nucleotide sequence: TGTGCCAGCAGCCAAGAGCAAGGAGATACGCAGTATTTT. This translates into CASSQEQGDTQYF.

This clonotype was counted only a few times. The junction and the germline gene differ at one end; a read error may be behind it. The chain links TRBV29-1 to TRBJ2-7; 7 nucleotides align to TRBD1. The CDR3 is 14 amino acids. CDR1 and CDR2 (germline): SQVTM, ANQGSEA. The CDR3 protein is CSVGTKDRPYEQHF. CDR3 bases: TGCAGCGTTGGAACTAAGGACAGGCCCTACGAGCAGCACTTC.

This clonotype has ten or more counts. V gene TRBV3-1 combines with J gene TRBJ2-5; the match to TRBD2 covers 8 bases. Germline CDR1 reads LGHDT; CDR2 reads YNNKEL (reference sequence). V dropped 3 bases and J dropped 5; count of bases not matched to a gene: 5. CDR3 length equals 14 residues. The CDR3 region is CASSHYSGSETQYF. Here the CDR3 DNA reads TGTGCCAGCAGCCACTACAGCGGGAGTGAGACCCAGTACTTC.